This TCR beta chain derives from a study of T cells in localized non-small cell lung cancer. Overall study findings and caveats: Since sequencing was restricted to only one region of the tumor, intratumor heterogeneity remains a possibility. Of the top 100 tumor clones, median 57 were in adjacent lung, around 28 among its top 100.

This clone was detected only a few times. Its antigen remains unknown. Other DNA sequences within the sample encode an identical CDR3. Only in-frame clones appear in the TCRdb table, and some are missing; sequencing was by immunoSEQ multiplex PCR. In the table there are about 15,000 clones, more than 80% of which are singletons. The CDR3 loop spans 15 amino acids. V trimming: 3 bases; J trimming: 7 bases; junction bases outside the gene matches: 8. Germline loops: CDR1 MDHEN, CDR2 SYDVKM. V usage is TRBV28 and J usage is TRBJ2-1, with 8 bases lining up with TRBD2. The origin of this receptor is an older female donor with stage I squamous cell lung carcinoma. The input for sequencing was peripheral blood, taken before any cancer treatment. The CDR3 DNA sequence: TGTGCCAGCAGTTTCGGACTAGCCAGCGGAAATGAGCAGTTCTTC. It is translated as CASSFGLASGNEQFF.